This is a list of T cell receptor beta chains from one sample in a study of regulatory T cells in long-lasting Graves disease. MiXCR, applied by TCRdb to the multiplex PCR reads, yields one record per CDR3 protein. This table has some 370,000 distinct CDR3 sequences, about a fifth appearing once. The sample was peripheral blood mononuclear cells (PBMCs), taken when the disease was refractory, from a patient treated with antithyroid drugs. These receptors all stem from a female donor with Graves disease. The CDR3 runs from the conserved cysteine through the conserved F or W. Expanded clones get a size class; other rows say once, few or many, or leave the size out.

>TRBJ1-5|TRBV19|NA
CASSINRGGPQPQHF
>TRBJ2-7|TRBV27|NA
CASRHQGSYEQYF
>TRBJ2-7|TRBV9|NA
CTSSVAVASYEQYF
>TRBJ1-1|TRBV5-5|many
CASSLSAGGGNTEAFF
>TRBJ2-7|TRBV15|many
CATSKLAGVSEQYF
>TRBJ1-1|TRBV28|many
CASTMTGFAFF
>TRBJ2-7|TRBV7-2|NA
CASSLSEGASYEQYF
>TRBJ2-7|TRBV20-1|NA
CSARTEGSYEQYF
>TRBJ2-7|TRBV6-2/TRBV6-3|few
CASSYSPRSVAGGLYEQYF
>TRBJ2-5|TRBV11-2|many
CASSWGRSETQYF
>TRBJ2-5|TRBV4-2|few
CASSQESGTFQETQYF
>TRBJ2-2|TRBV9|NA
CASSARQFTGELFF
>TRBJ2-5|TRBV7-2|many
CASSLVANQETQYF
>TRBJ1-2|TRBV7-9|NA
CASSLDSGDPGYGYTF
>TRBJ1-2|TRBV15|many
CATSSPRTGLMGGYTF
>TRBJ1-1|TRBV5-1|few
CASSLADRTNTEAFF
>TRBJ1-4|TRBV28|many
CASSPAGRGNEKLFF
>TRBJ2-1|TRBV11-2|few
CASSLRSGNYNEQFF
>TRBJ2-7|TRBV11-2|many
CASSLDSGGSNYEQYF
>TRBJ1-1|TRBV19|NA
CASSTTYRGTEAFF
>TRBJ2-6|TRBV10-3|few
CATREESGANVLTF
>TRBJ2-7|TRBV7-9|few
CASSFTSSYEQYF
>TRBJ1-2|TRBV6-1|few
CASSQLDRGPGYTF
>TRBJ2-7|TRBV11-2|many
CASSDISGREQYF
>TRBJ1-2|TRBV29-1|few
CSVDQGADYGYTF
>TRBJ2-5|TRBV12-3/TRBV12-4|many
CASSYGGGQETQYF
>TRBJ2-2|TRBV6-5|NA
CASSSPRRSSPGELFF
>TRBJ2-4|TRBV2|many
CASRSAGVDKNIQYF
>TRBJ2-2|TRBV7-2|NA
CASSLAREAGELFF